This is a list of T cell receptor beta chains from one sample in a study of blood T cell repertoires in COVID-19. Produced via immunoSEQ multiplex PCR; TCRdb's table is partial and in-frame only. Among 150,000 to 200,000 clones listed, 82% were seen once. Sequencing was performed on peripheral blood. All receptors come from a woman between 70 and 85 years old with acute or convalescent COVID-19. The CDR3 runs from the conserved cysteine through the conserved F or W. Size values are once, few and many counts, or a class for expanded clones, and some rows have none.

V,J,size,CDR3
TRBV15,TRBJ2-3,.,CATSREPPKSTGRDTQYF
TRBV10-3,TRBJ2-7,few,CAITRGVSDEQYF
TRBV29-1,TRBJ1-1,.,CSVEGSRVGAFF
TRBV7-2,TRBJ2-1,.,CASSFSSVGEQFF
TRBV18,TRBJ1-1,many,CASSLGQGNTEAFF
TRBV5-4,TRBJ2-5,once,CASSRSGGAGETQYF
TRBV4-1,TRBJ1-1,.,CASSQGRGGPEAFF
TRBV3-1/TRBV3-2,TRBJ2-5,.,CASSQDTDGGRTQYF
TRBV19,TRBJ1-1,few,CASSISSPGLTGTEAFF
TRBV4-2,TRBJ1-2,once,CASSQGLGGGYGYTF
TRBV7-9,TRBJ2-2,.,CASSQPRGGELFF
TRBV7-2,TRBJ2-2,.,CASSLVGELFF
TRBV7-8,TRBJ1-2,.,CASSLAGVNYGYTF
TRBV6-1,TRBJ1-1,few,CASSDRGGDTEAFF
TRBV5-1,TRBJ2-4,once,CASSEGLAGAQNIQYF
TRBV7-2,TRBJ1-6,.,CASSLATGTDSPLHF
TRBV6-1,TRBJ2-2,.,CASSDQGNTGELFF
TRBV4-3,TRBJ2-1,.,CASSLQGAGNEQFF
TRBV9,TRBJ2-5,.,CASSVAAGGKEETQYF
TRBV7-3,TRBJ2-1,.,CASSLRDREPQFF
TRBV6-5,TRBJ2-3,.,CATRLAGGPDTQYF
TRBV6-5,TRBJ1-1,many,CASSLTGGSEAFF
TRBV6-2/TRBV6-3,TRBJ1-4,.,CASSSMTGGNEKLFF
TRBV5-1,TRBJ2-3,.,CASSASGRVTDTQYF
TRBV12-3/TRBV12-4,TRBJ1-2,once,CASGPGGYGYTF
TRBV30,TRBJ1-4,.,CAWSPDRFNEKLFF
TRBV4-3,TRBJ2-2,.,CASSQVGRGVGTGELFF
TRBV30,TRBJ1-1,.,CAWSVGLTGTEAFF
TRBV27,TRBJ1-1,.,CARTTRGNTEAFF
TRBV7-9,TRBJ2-7,once,CASSLHSYEQYF
TRBV19,TRBJ1-5,once,CASSIEAADNQPQHF
TRBV30,TRBJ1-2,.,CAWRDRGGSGYTF
TRBV28,TRBJ1-2,.,CASSLTGQLNYGYTF
TRBV7-2,TRBJ2-3,few,CASSLVAHTDTQYF
TRBV6-2/TRBV6-3,TRBJ1-1,.,CASSYRANTEAFF
TRBV7-9,TRBJ2-5,.,CASSPSLETQYF
TRBV7-9,TRBJ2-5,.,CASSLDRTGYEETQYF
TRBV28,TRBJ2-7,.,CASSNIAGADEQYF
TRBV9,TRBJ2-2,.,CASQQGAVGELFF
TRBV6-2/TRBV6-3,TRBJ1-5,once,CASSQPPVRRDQPQHF
TRBV5-1,TRBJ2-2,.,CASSLNLGHPTGELFF
TRBV28,TRBJ2-7,.,CASSFGGVEYEQYF
TRBV7-2,TRBJ1-5,.,CASSLMAPGSNQPQHF